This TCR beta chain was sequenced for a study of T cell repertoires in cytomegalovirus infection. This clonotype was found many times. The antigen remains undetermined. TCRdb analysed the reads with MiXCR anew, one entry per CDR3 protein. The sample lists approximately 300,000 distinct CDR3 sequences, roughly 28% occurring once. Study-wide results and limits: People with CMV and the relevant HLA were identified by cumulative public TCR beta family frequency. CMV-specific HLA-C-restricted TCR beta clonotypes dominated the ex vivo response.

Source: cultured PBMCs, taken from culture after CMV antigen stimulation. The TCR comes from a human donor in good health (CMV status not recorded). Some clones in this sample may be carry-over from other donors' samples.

The DNA of the CDR3 is TGTGCCAGCACCACGACCGGGGCGGGGGGGCTAGATACGCAGTATTTT. This gives the protein CASTTTGAGGLDTQYF. V is TRBV7-6 and J is TRBJ2-3, with TRBD2 matching over 9 bases. Germline-derived CDR1 and CDR2 are SGHVS and FNYEAQ. V shed 7 bases, J shed 5 bases, and the junction held 13 bases outside the gene matches. CDR3 length: 16 amino acids.